Here is one TCR beta chain with its context. This record comes from a study of shared clonotypes between healthy human individuals. Study context: CD4 naive cells filled three plates per donor, CD4 memory three, CD8 naive two and CD8 memory one.

Germline V CDR1 and CDR2: LNHNV, YYDKDF (reference sequence). The CDR3 contains 17 residues. Trimming at V came to 1 base and at J to 4 bases, leaving 8 bases not matched to a gene. TCRdb's copy holds only in-frame clones and misses some; the assay was immunoSEQ multiplex PCR. The table records 2 million to 2.5 million clones, around 95% of them present only once. V usage is TRBV15 and J usage is TRBJ1-4; TRBD1 agrees at 8 bases. The sequenced sample was naive CD4+ T cells sorted from blood. Sample subset: CD45RA+ positively selected. This TCR came from a man between 18 and 35 years old in good health. The CDR3 sequence: CATSRGARGPDNEKLFF. The CDR3 bases are TGTGCCACCAGCAGAGGGGCCAGGGGGCCAGATAATGAAAAACTGTTTTTT.